This T cell receptor beta chain was recovered during a study of blood T cell repertoires in COVID-19. Study information: T cells, B-cell-depleted T cells, or PBMCs provided the cDNA or gDNA that served as material.

Profiling relied on immunoSEQ multiplex PCR, and the TCRdb table lists in-frame clones only, not all of them. In the table there are 150,000 or so clones, roughly 89% of which are singletons. V was cut by 2 bases and J by 7 bases, with 13 bases left in between. Per the germline V gene, CDR1 is SGHRS and CDR2 is YFSETQ. This CDR3 is built from 13 residues. V and J are TRBV5-1 and TRBJ2-7; D is perhaps TRBD2 (6 bases). The sequence came from a man aged 55-75 years with COVID-19, enrolled during active disease. Sequencing was carried out using peripheral blood. The CDR3 region is CASSFSGVDEQYF. The CDR3 nucleotides read TGCGCCAGCAGCTTCTCGGGGGTGGATGAGCAGTACTTC.